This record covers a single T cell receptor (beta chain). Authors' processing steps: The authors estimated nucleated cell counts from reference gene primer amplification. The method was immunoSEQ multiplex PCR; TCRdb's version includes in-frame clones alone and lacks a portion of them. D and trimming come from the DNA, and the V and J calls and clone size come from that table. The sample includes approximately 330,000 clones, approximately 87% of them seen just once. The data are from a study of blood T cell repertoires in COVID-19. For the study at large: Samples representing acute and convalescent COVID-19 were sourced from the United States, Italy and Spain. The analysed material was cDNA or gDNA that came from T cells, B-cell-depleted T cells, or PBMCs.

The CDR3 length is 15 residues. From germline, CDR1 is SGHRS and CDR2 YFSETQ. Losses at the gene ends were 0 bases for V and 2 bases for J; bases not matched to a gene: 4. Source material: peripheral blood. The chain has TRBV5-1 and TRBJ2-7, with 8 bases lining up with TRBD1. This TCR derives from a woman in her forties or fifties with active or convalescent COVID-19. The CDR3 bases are TGCGCCAGCAGCTTGGCCGCAGGGGGCGCCTACGAGCAGTACTTC. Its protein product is CASSLAAGGAYEQYF.